This T cell receptor (beta chain) was found in a study of blood T cell repertoires in COVID-19 (dated by TCRdb to about 2020). Concerning the study at large: The collaborator samples originated in the United States, Italy and Spain and spanned the acute and convalescent phases of COVID-19. The material from the prospective study consisted of cDNA or gDNA derived from T cells, B-cell-depleted T cells, or PBMCs. Subjects who had been exposed to COVID-19, were actively infected with it, or had recovered from it provided the deeply sampled blood TCRbeta repertoires that made up the dataset. A freely available public database, intended as a resource for researchers studying the immune response to SARS-CoV-2, is where the repertoires were released. Samples came from the ongoing ImmuneRACE study (first 160 participants) plus 1,254 subjects from 6 global collaborators. Sample metadata almost always included a de-identified subject ID, COVID-19 status, age in years and sex. Where available, HLA class I and class II types were taken from metadata supplied by the sample provider and were not determined by assay-based typing. General conclusions and limits of the study: Clinical and demographic metadata were provided uncurated, with the amount varying by source and participant.

The immunoSEQ Assay, a bias-controlled multiplex PCR, was used to amplify TCRbeta CDR3 regions from genomic DNA. For the original study's pipeline: The number of nucleated cells in each sample was estimated from the amplification of reference gene primers within the assay. To quantify the absolute abundance of each unique TCRbeta CDR3 rearrangement, sequence reads were collapsed and filtered. For each sample, productive Simpson clonality was calculated as the square root of Simpson's diversity index across productive rearrangements. The clones in this table, taken by TCRdb from immuneACCESS, are in-frame only. Not every clone is retained; where verified, under half of the shortfall comes from an unresolved V gene, and the cause of the rest is unknown. The V and J calls and clone size are taken from that table; D and trimming were inferred from the DNA. For this sample there are approximately 130,000 clones; 75% to 90% appear just once. The ten largest clones add up to 15% to 20% of the sample.

The germline V gene encodes CDR1 MNHEY and CDR2 SMNVEV (reference sequence). V is clipped by 3 bases and J by 5 bases, and the sequence between their germline boundaries is 7 bases long. Including cysteine and phenylalanine, the CDR3 has 13 amino acids. Kept here is only the CDR3 DNA, which spans 39 bases and is read in frame from base 1. On this clone: Its antigen is not yet known. No much larger clonotype is one base removed from it; base qualities were not supplied.

A second Seattle source provided samples from volunteer blood donors who had recovered from COVID-19. Collaborating institutions collected whole blood in K2EDTA tubes following their own protocols. For TCRbeta analysis, collaborators shipped samples in one of three forms: frozen whole blood, isolated PBMCs, or DNA extracted from either of those sample types. Material: peripheral blood. Rearrangement joined TRBV27 to TRBJ1-4; the D gene is unclear. The TCR comes from a woman between 50 and 59 years old who had recovered from COVID-19. Read as DNA, the sequence is TGTGCCAGCAGTTTGGCCAGGAATGAAAAACTGTTTTTT. The resulting protein is CASSLARNEKLFF.